Below are 24 T cell receptor beta chains sequenced from a single sample in a study of blood T cell repertoires in COVID-19. Clones were sequenced by immunoSEQ multiplex PCR, and TCRdb holds only the in-frame ones, with some missing. The sample consists of about 70,000 clones, 86% of them appearing once. The sequenced material came from peripheral blood. All receptors come from a woman in her sixties with acute or convalescent COVID-19.

V gene TRBV4-1 combines with J gene TRBJ1-6; D is unclear. V was trimmed by 0 bases and J by 10 bases, leaving 7 bases between them. The CDR3 has 13 amino acids. Germline V gene lookup returns CDR1 MGHRA and CDR2 YSYEKL. The CDR3 DNA is TGCGCCAGCAGCCAAGACTACGGGTCACCCCTCCACTTT. Its translation: CASSQDYGSPLHF.

The CDR3 DNA is TGTGCCACCTTCGTAACAGGACAGGGCGTCGGCTACACCTTC. Translating gives CATFVTGQGVGYTF. This chain links TRBV28 with TRBJ1-2; 8 bases are a match to TRBD1. This CDR3 has 14 amino acids. J gave up 8 bases and V 10 bases, and 15 bases lay outside the gene matches. Germline values: CDR1 MDHEN, CDR2 SYDVKM.

V and J are TRBV30 and TRBJ1-1; D call uncertain. Looked up from germline, CDR1 is GTSNPN and CDR2 is SVGIG (reference sequence). The V and J ends lost 0 bases and 7 bases respectively, with 6 bases between them. CDR3 length: 11 residues. The CDR3 DNA reads as TGTGCCTGGAGTGTACTGGTTGAAGCTTTCTTT. Protein: CAWSVLVEAFF.

The chain is built from TRBV29-1 and TRBJ1-3; D not resolved. The V gene lost 5 bases and the J gene lost 0 bases, with 11 bases spanning the gap. Germline CDR1 SQVTM, CDR2 ANQGSEA. The CDR3 extends over 14 amino acids. The CDR3 here is CSVLDAGSGNTIYF. As DNA, the CDR3 is TGCAGCGTTCTGGACGCGGGCTCTGGAAACACCATATATTTT.

The rearrangement uses TRBV5-6 and TRBJ2-2; D ambiguous. The CDR3 runs 13 residues. Germline values: CDR1 SGHDT, CDR2 YYEEEE. V was trimmed by 4 bases and J by 3 bases, leaving 7 bases between them. The chain's CDR3 is CASSPIHTGELFF. In nucleotides, the CDR3 is TGTGCCAGCAGCCCTATTCACACCGGGGAGCTGTTTTTT.

V gene TRBV10-2 combines with J gene TRBJ1-1, with D possibly being TRBD1 (5 bases). The germline V gene encodes CDR1 WSHSY and CDR2 SAAADI. With 2 bases removed from V and 8 bases from J, the gap between germline ends came to 9 bases. The CDR3 is 12 amino acids. CDR3 protein: CASSERGSEAFF. The DNA of the CDR3 is TGCGCCAGCAGTGAGAGGGGTTCCGAAGCTTTCTTT.

Here the CDR3 reads CASSLPGQGFAYGYTF. Written as DNA, the CDR3 is TGTGCCAGCAGCTTGCCGGGACAGGGGTTCGCCTATGGCTACACCTTC. The chain combines TRBV5-8 with TRBJ1-2; 10 bases line up with TRBD1. The V and J ends lost 1 base and 4 bases, in that order; junction bases with no gene match: 7. Looked up from germline, CDR1 is SGHTS and CDR2 is YDEGEE. The CDR3 loop spans 16 amino acids.

This sequence joins TRBV3-1 (or the pseudogene TRBV3-2) and TRBJ2-5; 8 bases fit TRBD1. Germline assignment: CDR1 LGHDT and CDR2 YNNKEL (reference sequence). V shed 4 bases and J 4 bases; nucleotides not matched to a gene: 5. This CDR3 comprises 14 residues. The CDR3 spells CASSPRQGIETQYF. The CDR3 nucleotides are TGTGCCAGCAGCCCCAGACAGGGGATAGAGACCCAGTACTTC.

The V and J genes are TRBV29-1 and TRBJ1-2; D uncertain. CDR1 is SQVTM and CDR2 is ANQGSEA in the germline V gene. CDR3 length: 13 residues. V lost 4 bases and J lost 2, with 11 bases in between. The CDR3 coding sequence is TGCAGCGTTGCAACCGGGTCCAACTATGGCTACACCTTC. Translated, it gives CSVATGSNYGYTF.

The CDR3 reads CASSPAVTNTEAFF. In DNA, the CDR3 is TGTGCCAGCTCACCGGCGGTGACGAACACTGAAGCTTTCTTT. The chain links TRBV18 to TRBJ1-1; unclear D gene. V was trimmed by 3 bases and J by 1 base, leaving 9 bases between them. CDR1 KGHSH and CDR2 LQKENI come from the germline V gene. This CDR3 comprises 14 residues.

This chain uses TRBV28 with TRBJ1-2; D unclear. Germline CDR1 is MDHEN and CDR2 is SYDVKM. Trimming took off 6 bases at V and 2 bases at J, with 13 bases between the two ends. CDR3 size: 14 residues. CDR3 in DNA: TGTGCCAGCAGCTCCCTCCCGCGCAACTATGGCTACACCTTC. Protein sequence: CASSSLPRNYGYTF.

The chain combines TRBV6-4 with TRBJ1-2; unclear D gene. The CDR3 length is 15 residues. The V gene lost 0 bases and the J gene lost 8 bases, with 16 bases spanning the gap. The germline gives CDR1 MRHNA, CDR2 SNTAGT. In DNA form, the CDR3 reads TGTGCCAGCAGTGACTCGAAAAGCTTTACGGAGGGCTACACCTTC. Protein sequence: CASSDSKSFTEGYTF.

This clone showed up just once. This chain connects TRBV4-2 to TRBJ2-7, with TRBD2 matching over 7 bases. CDR3 length: 17 amino acids. CDR1 is LGHNA, CDR2 YNFKEQ, per germline. Germline trimming cut 1 base from V and 4 bases from J; bases unmatched to any gene: 13. CDR3 DNA: TGTGCCAGCAGCCAAGGGCCCCTAGCGGTAGGTTTATACGAGCAGTACTTC. Amino acid sequence: CASSQGPLAVGLYEQYF.

V gene TRBV25-1 combines with J gene TRBJ1-2; no clear D. CDR1 is MGHDK, CDR2 SYGVNS, per germline. There are 13 residues in the CDR3. Trimming shortened V by 3 bases and J by 2 bases, and 7 bases separated the two germline ends. The CDR3 spells CASSDRQNYGYTF. CDR3 in DNA: TGTGCCAGCAGTGACAGGCAAAACTATGGCTACACCTTC.

This chain connects TRBV23-1 to TRBJ1-1; D perhaps matches TRBD1 (6 bases). TRBV23-1 is placed among ORFs of uncertain function. V was shortened by 4 bases and J by 3 bases, with 12 bases between the two germline ends. The CDR3 runs to 14 residues. The CDR3 here is CASSLTGTDTEAFF. The DNA of the CDR3 is TGCGCCAGCAGTCTTACAGGGACGGACACTGAAGCTTTCTTT.

This chain uses TRBV7-8 with TRBJ2-2, with 10 bases aligning to TRBD2. The V gene end was trimmed by 7 bases and the J gene end by 4 bases; junction bases not matched to a gene: 15. The CDR3 covers 18 residues. Germline V gives CDR1 SGHVS, CDR2 FQNEAQ. The chain's CDR3 is CASNGDRASGRITGELFF. CDR3 nucleotides: TGTGCCAGCAACGGCGATAGGGCTAGCGGGAGAATCACCGGGGAGCTGTTTTTT.

This clone was counted only a few times. The chain combines TRBV19 with TRBJ2-6, with TRBD2 matching 10 bases. Germline V gene lookup returns CDR1 LNHDA and CDR2 SQIVND (reference sequence). V shed 6 bases and J 0 bases; nucleotides not matched to a gene: 5. The CDR3 spans 17 residues. This chain's CDR3 is CASSPIAGGSGANVLTF. Here the CDR3 DNA reads TGTGCCAGTAGCCCCATAGCGGGGGGCTCTGGGGCCAACGTCCTGACTTTC.

V gene TRBV12-3 or TRBV12-4 combines with J gene TRBJ1-5; D gene ambiguous. This CDR3 is 13 amino acids long. V shed 3 bases and J shed 3 bases, with 6 bases lying between them. In DNA form, the CDR3 reads TGTGCCAGCAGTTTTACATACAATCAGCCCCAGCATTTT. Its protein product is CASSFTYNQPQHF.

The chain combines TRBV9 with TRBJ2-2; 9 bases map to TRBD1. This CDR3 comprises 15 residues. J lost 4 bases, V lost 5 bases, and 6 bases had no gene match. CDR1 SGDLS and CDR2 YYNGEE come from the germline V gene. The CDR3 reads CASRRTGESTGELFF. DNA of the CDR3: TGTGCCAGCAGAAGGACAGGGGAAAGCACCGGGGAGCTGTTTTTT.

The chain links TRBV10-3 to TRBJ1-2, with 7 bases identical to TRBD1. V was pared by 3 bases and J by 4 bases, with 8 bases of the junction left unmatched. This CDR3 is built from 15 residues. Germline assignment: CDR1 ENHRY and CDR2 SYGVKD. DNA of the CDR3: TGTGCCATCAGTGATGACAGGGCGGGCACCTATGGCTACACCTTC. This translates into CAISDDRAGTYGYTF.

This chain joins TRBV7-2 and TRBJ1-2; D is possibly TRBD1 (6 bases). CDR1 SGHTA and CDR2 FQGNSA come from the germline V gene. This CDR3 has 13 residues. V lost 6 bases to trimming and J lost 6 bases, with 14 bases between them. CDR3 sequence reads: CASRALTGHGYTF. The DNA of the CDR3 is TGTGCCAGCAGAGCCCTGACAGGCCATGGCTACACCTTC.

The V and J genes are TRBV5-1 and TRBJ2-3, with 8 bases lining up with TRBD2. Germline lookup yields CDR1 SGHRS and CDR2 YFSETQ. The CDR3 is 14 residues long. V lost 2 bases to trimming and J lost 3 bases; unmatched junction nucleotides: 2. CDR3 sequence reads: CASSFGLATDTQYF. CDR3 bases: TGCGCCAGCAGCTTTGGACTAGCAACAGATACGCAGTATTTT. The variable domain in full, with the rest retrieved from reference TRBV5-1 and TRBJ2-3, is KAGVTQTPRYLIKTRGQQVTLSCSPISGHRSVSWYQQTPGQGLQFLFEYFSETQRNKGNFPGRFSGRQFSNSRSEMNVSTLELGDSALYLCASSFGLATDTQYFGPGTRLTVL.

This chain connects TRBV5-1 to TRBJ2-3; 8 bases agree with TRBD2. The germline V gene encodes CDR1 SGHRS and CDR2 YFSETQ. The length of the CDR3 is 16 residues. V lost 3 bases to trimming and J lost 0 bases; unmatched junction nucleotides: 6. Here the CDR3 DNA reads TGCGCCAGCAGCTCCTTGGCTAGCGGGAGCACAGATACGCAGTATTTT. Translated, it gives CASSSLASGSTDTQYF. The whole variable domain, filled in from reference TRBV5-1 and TRBJ2-3, reads KAGVTQTPRYLIKTRGQQVTLSCSPISGHRSVSWYQQTPGQGLQFLFEYFSETQRNKGNFPGRFSGRQFSNSRSEMNVSTLELGDSALYLCASSSLASGSTDTQYFGPGTRLTVL.

The chain is built from TRBV28 and TRBJ2-1; weak D call: TRBD1 (5 bases). CDR1 MDHEN and CDR2 SYDVKM come from the germline V gene. The length of the CDR3 is 13 residues. Between the trimmed V and J ends, which lost 3 bases and 6 bases, there was a span of 9 bases. DNA of the CDR3: TGTGCCAGCAGTTTGGGGCCCACCAATGAGCAGTTCTTC. This translates into CASSLGPTNEQFF.